This T cell receptor beta chain emerged from a study of blood T cell repertoires in COVID-19. Study in general: T cells, B-cell-depleted T cells, or PBMCs provided the cDNA or gDNA that served as material.

During active infection, Seattle patients enrolled and were then monitored through disease. CDR3 size: 15 residues. The ends lost 3 bases at V and 7 bases at J; junction bases unmatched: 5. Germline V gives CDR1 MGHRA, CDR2 YSYEKL. Per the study methods: How many nucleated cells were present was estimated from reference gene primer amplification. Clones were sequenced by immunoSEQ multiplex PCR, and TCRdb holds only the in-frame ones, with some missing. V and J calls and clone size are those listed in that table; D and trimming were worked out from the DNA. Of roughly 150,000 clones in the sample, approximately 85% were seen once.

This receptor was taken from a man older than 75 with COVID-19, enrolled during active disease. Sequenced input: peripheral blood. The rearrangement joins TRBV4-1 to TRBJ1-6; TRBD1 aligns across 8 bases. CDR3 coding DNA: TGCGCCAGCAGCCACCCGGACAGGGAAAATTCACCCCTCCACTTT. Amino acid sequence: CASSHPDRENSPLHF.